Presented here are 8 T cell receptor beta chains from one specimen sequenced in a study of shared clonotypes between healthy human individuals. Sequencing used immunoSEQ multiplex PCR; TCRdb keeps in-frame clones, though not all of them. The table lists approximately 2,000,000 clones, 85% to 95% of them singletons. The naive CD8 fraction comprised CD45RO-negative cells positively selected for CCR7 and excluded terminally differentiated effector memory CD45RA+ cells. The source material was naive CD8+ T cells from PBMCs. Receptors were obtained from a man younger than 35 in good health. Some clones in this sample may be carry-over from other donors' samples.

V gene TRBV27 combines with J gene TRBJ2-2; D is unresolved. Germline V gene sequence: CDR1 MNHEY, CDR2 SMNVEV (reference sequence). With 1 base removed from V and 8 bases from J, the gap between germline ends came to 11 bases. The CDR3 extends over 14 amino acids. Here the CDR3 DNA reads TGTGCCAGCAGTTTATTCACCGGTGCGGGGGAGCTGTTTTTT. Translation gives CASSLFTGAGELFF.

CDR3 coding DNA: TGTGCCAGCAGTTTATTCCCCCCCCAGAACCCCGGCAATCAGCCCCAGCATTTT. This sequence encodes CASSLFPPQNPGNQPQHF. The chain uses TRBV28 and TRBJ1-5; no reliable D call. Germline V CDR1 and CDR2: MDHEN, SYDVKM. The CDR3 runs 18 residues. V was trimmed by 1 base and J by 2 bases, leaving 18 bases between them.

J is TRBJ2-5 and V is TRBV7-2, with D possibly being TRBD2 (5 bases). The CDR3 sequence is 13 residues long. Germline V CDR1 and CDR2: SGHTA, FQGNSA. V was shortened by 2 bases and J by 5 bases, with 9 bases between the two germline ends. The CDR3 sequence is CASSLLSGETQYF. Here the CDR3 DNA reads TGTGCCAGCAGCTTACTGTCGGGGGAGACCCAGTACTTC.

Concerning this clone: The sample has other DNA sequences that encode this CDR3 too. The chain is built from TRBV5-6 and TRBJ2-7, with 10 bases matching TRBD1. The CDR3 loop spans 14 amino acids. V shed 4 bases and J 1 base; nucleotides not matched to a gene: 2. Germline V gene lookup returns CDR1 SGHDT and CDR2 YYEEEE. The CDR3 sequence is CASSPGQGSYEQYF. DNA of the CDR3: TGTGCCAGCAGCCCGGGACAGGGGTCCTACGAGCAGTACTTC.

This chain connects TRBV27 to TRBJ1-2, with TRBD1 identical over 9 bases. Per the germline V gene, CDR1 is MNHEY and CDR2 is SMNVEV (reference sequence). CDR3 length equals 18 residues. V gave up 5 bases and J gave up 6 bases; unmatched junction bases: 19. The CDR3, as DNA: TGTGCCAGCAGTATTTTAACCGGGACAGGGCCTATGGGGGATGGCTACACCTTC. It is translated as CASSILTGTGPMGDGYTF.

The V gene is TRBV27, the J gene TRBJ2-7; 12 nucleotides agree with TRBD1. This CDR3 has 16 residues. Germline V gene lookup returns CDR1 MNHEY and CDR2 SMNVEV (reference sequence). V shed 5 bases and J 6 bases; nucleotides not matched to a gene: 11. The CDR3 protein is CASSPGTGGMMGEQYF. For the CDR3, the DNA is TGTGCCAGCAGTCCCGGGACAGGGGGCATGATGGGCGAGCAGTACTTC.

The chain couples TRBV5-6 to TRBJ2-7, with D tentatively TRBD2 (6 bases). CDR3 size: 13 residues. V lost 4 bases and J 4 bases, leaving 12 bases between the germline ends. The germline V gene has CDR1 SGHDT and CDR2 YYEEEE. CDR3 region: CASSPGSFYEQYF. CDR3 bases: TGTGCCAGCAGCCCCGGGAGCTTTTACGAGCAGTACTTC.

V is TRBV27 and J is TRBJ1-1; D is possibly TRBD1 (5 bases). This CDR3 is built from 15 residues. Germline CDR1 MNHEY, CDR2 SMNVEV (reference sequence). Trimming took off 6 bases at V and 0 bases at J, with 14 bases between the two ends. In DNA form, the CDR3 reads TGTGCCAGCAGCTGGGTTGGGGGAATGAACACTGAAGCTTTCTTT. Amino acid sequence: CASSWVGGMNTEAFF.